Below are 26 T cell receptor beta chains sequenced from a single sample in a study of T cell responses to AZD1222 COVID-19 vaccine. Only in-frame clones appear in the TCRdb table, and some are missing; sequencing was by immunoSEQ multiplex PCR. In the table there are some 200,000 clones, roughly 91% of which are singletons. The source was peripheral blood, collected on day 0 of MenACWY control vaccination. These receptors originate from an adult in good health.

V is TRBV11-2 and J is TRBJ2-5, with 8 bases aligning to TRBD1. Germline V gives CDR1 SGHAT, CDR2 FQNNGV. The CDR3 has 16 amino acids. With 5 bases clipped from V and 0 bases from J, the junction kept 8 bases outside the gene matches. The CDR3 reads CASSQGAGGHQETQYF. The CDR3 bases are TGTGCCAGCAGCCAGGGGGCAGGGGGTCACCAAGAGACCCAGTACTTC.

The V and J genes are TRBV18 and TRBJ1-1; 9 bases are shared with TRBD1. There are 16 residues in the CDR3. The junction had 5 bases not matched to a gene; V was cut back by 0 bases and J by 3 bases. CDR1 is KGHSH and CDR2 is LQKENI in the germline V gene. CDR3 DNA: TGTGCCAGCTCACCACCGAAGACAGGGGGGCACACTGAAGCTTTCTTT. Its translation is CASSPPKTGGHTEAFF.

J is TRBJ1-1 and V is TRBV28; 11 nucleotides agree with TRBD1. Trimming cost V 8 bases and J 6 bases; bases outside gene matches: 11. This CDR3 region has 15 residues. Germline loops: CDR1 MDHEN, CDR2 SYDVKM. DNA of the CDR3: TGTGCCAGCGGATCGGGAGGACAGGGGGCTTCTGAAGCTTTCTTT. This codes for CASGSGGQGASEAFF.

The chain employs TRBV5-6 and TRBJ1-5, with D possibly matching TRBD1 (5 bases). The CDR3 totals 16 residues. The germline V gene encodes CDR1 SGHDT and CDR2 YYEEEE. V dropped 4 bases and J dropped 0 bases, with 14 bases sitting between them. The CDR3 coding sequence is TGTGCCAGCAGCAACCGGGACGGCTATAGCAATCAGCCCCAGCATTTT. It specifies CASSNRDGYSNQPQHF.

This clone was found once. The chain recombines TRBV28 with TRBJ1-1, with D unresolved. The CDR3 runs 12 residues. The germline gives CDR1 MDHEN, CDR2 SYDVKM. The V end lost 2 bases, the J end lost 8 bases, and 9 bases lay between the germline ends. The DNA for the CDR3 is TGTGCCAGCAGTTTAGGGTCCAGGGAAGCTTTCTTT. Protein sequence: CASSLGSREAFF. The full variable domain, rest sourced from reference TRBV28 and TRBJ1-1, is DVKVTQSSRYLVKRTGEKVFLECVQDMDHENMFWYRQDPGLGLRLIYFSYDVKMKEKGDIPEGYSVSREKKERFSLILESASTNQTSMYLCASSLGSREAFFGQGTRLTVV.

As DNA, the CDR3 is TGTGCCAGCAGCTTACAGGGGGCGGCCGATACGCAGTATTTT. This translates into CASSLQGAADTQYF. The chain uses TRBV7-2 and TRBJ2-3; 8 bases are shared with TRBD1. V shed 2 bases, J shed 6 bases, and the junction held 4 bases outside the gene matches. Germline V gene lookup returns CDR1 SGHTA and CDR2 FQGNSA. The CDR3 spans 14 residues.

The chain is built from TRBV12-3 or TRBV12-4 and TRBJ2-1; possible D gene TRBD1, 5 bases. Trimming took 3 bases from V and 6 from J, leaving 9 bases between them. This CDR3 is built from 13 residues. CDR3 nucleotide sequence: TGTGCCAGCAGTTTCCCAGGGTCCAATGAGCAGTTCTTC. Protein: CASSFPGSNEQFF.

The chain is built from TRBV12-3 or TRBV12-4 and TRBJ1-1, with unresolved D. Trimming shortened V by 2 bases and J by 6 bases, and 10 bases separated the two germline ends. The CDR3 loop spans 13 amino acids. The CDR3 protein is CASSLFLAAEAFF. The CDR3 DNA is TGTGCCAGCAGTTTATTCTTGGCAGCTGAAGCTTTCTTT.

CDR3 residues: CASSFNRQETQYF. In DNA form, the CDR3 reads TGTGCCAGCTCGTTCAACAGGCAAGAGACCCAGTACTTC. J is TRBJ2-5 and V is TRBV18; D is perhaps TRBD1 (5 bases). Trimming stripped 6 bases from V and 2 bases from J, with 10 bases between. CDR1 is KGHSH and CDR2 is LQKENI in the germline V gene. The CDR3 spans 13 residues.

The V call is TRBV12-2, the J call TRBJ1-2; no DNA check was done on the table's D call, TRBD1. TRBV12-2 has pseudogene status. The CDR3 runs 17 residues. CDR3 nucleotides: TGTGCAAGTCCCCCAGGCCCCCTCTGGACAGGGACAGATGGCTACACCTTC. Protein product: CASPPGPLWTGTDGYTF.

J is TRBJ2-7 and V is TRBV20-1, with D hard to call. Trimming removed 3 bases from V and 6 bases from J, with 9 bases in between. The CDR3 length is 11 residues. Per germline, CDR1 DFQATT and CDR2 SNEGSKA (reference sequence). CDR3 loop: CSASPFGEQYF. The CDR3 nucleotides read TGCAGTGCTAGTCCTTTCGGCGAGCAGTACTTC.

The V gene is TRBV4-3, the J gene TRBJ2-3, with D maybe TRBD2 (5 bases). The germline CDR1 and CDR2 sequences are LGHNA and YSLEER. The CDR3 is made up of 15 amino acids. V shed 4 bases and J shed 3 bases, with 14 bases lying between them. The CDR3 region has the DNA TGCGCCAGCAGCCCAAGGCGAGGGCCTACAGATACGCAGTATTTT. It yields the protein CASSPRRGPTDTQYF.

The chain has TRBV7-2 and TRBJ1-3; tentatively, D is TRBD1 (5 bases). Germline-derived CDR1 and CDR2 are SGHTA and FQGNSA. With 3 bases removed from V and 0 bases from J, the gap between germline ends came to 15 bases. The CDR3 has 17 amino acids. CDR3 DNA: TGTGCCAGCAGCTTGCAACCCCCGGGACTCTCTGGAAACACCATATATTTT. The encoded protein is CASSLQPPGLSGNTIYF.

This clone has just a few counts. This chain uses TRBV29-1 with TRBJ1-2; no clear D gene. This CDR3 region has 13 residues. The V and J ends lost 3 bases and 8 bases respectively, with 16 bases between them. Germline lookup yields CDR1 SQVTM and CDR2 ANQGSEA. Here the CDR3 reads CSVDAGGVWGYTF. The CDR3 DNA reads as TGCAGCGTTGACGCGGGCGGGGTGTGGGGCTACACCTTC.

The gene calls are TRBV7-9 and TRBJ1-1; possible D gene TRBD1, 5 bases. Germline CDR1 is SEHNR and CDR2 is FQNEAQ (reference sequence). The CDR3 extends over 15 amino acids. Between the trimmed V and J ends, which lost 0 bases and 2 bases, there was a span of 10 bases. CDR3 bases: TGTGCCAGCAGCTTAGCGCGCCAGGGAAACACTGAAGCTTTCTTT. Translated: CASSLARQGNTEAFF. The whole variable domain, filled in from reference TRBV7-9 and TRBJ1-1, reads DTGVSQNPRHKITKRGQNVTFRCDPISEHNRLYWYRQTLGQGPEFLTYFQNEAQLEKSRLLSDRFSAERPKGSFSTLEIQRTEQGDSAMYLCASSLARQGNTEAFFGQGTRLTVV.

The J gene is TRBJ2-2, the V gene TRBV29-1; D might be TRBD2 (6 bases). V was cut by 2 bases and J by 1 base, with 8 bases left in between. The CDR3 runs to 14 residues. Germline loops: CDR1 SQVTM, CDR2 ANQGSEA. The chain's CDR3 is CSVERRVNTGELFF. CDR3 coding DNA: TGCAGCGTTGAAAGGAGGGTGAACACCGGGGAGCTGTTTTTT.

This clone occurred a few times. This chain joins TRBV6-5 and TRBJ1-1; a weak D match, TRBD1 (6 bases). In germline, CDR1 is MNHEY, CDR2 SVGAGI. V was pared by 6 bases and J by 2 bases, with 10 bases between. The length of the CDR3 is 13 residues. CDR3 protein: CASREGGNTEAFF. CDR3 DNA: TGTGCCAGCAGAGAGGGGGGCAACACTGAAGCTTTCTTT.

The gene calls are TRBV6-1 and TRBJ2-3, with D perhaps TRBD1 (7 bases). Trimming removed 2 bases from V and 4 bases from J, with 19 bases in between. The length of the CDR3 is 17 residues. CDR1 is MNHNS and CDR2 is SASEGT in the germline V gene. CDR3 region: CASSEKPGGQGADTQYF. The CDR3 DNA is TGTGCCAGCAGTGAAAAACCCGGGGGCCAGGGGGCAGATACGCAGTATTTT.

The chain has TRBV6-5 and TRBJ1-1, with a tentative D call TRBD1 (6 bases). CDR1 and CDR2 (germline): MNHEY, SVGAGI. CDR3 length: 15 residues. Trimming took off 2 bases at V and 5 bases at J, with 15 bases between the two ends. CDR3 DNA: TGTGCCAGCAGTTACCCGAGGGGGGTAAGAACTGAAGCTTTCTTT. As protein: CASSYPRGVRTEAFF.

This chain connects TRBV11-2 to TRBJ2-5, with no clear D. Germline assignment: CDR1 SGHAT and CDR2 FQNNGV. The CDR3 extends over 15 amino acids. The V end lost 2 bases, the J end lost 9 bases, and 19 bases lay between the germline ends. CDR3 residues: CASSLSPRPGGAQYF. For the CDR3, the DNA is TGTGCCAGCAGCTTATCTCCCCGGCCAGGTGGAGCCCAGTACTTC.

Note on this clone: Sequence at one end of the junction differs from germline and may be a read error. This rearrangement joins TRBV6-5 to TRBJ1-1; D is ambiguous. Germline-derived CDR1 and CDR2 are MNHEY and SVGAGI. This CDR3 has 12 amino acids. The CDR3 region has the DNA TGTGCCAGCAGTTACCGTCCCGGGGTCCCCGTCTTT. Amino acid sequence: CASSYRPGVPVF.

This rearrangement joins TRBV28 to TRBJ1-5; no definite D call. The CDR3 covers 12 residues. The germline V gene encodes CDR1 MDHEN and CDR2 SYDVKM. The V end lost 6 bases, the J end lost 3 bases, and 6 bases lay between the germline ends. CDR3 sequence: CASSVINQPQHF. DNA of the CDR3: TGTGCCAGCAGCGTAATCAATCAGCCCCAGCATTTT.

The chain is built from TRBV7-9 and TRBJ1-5; tentatively, D is TRBD1 (5 bases). Per the germline V gene, CDR1 is SEHNR and CDR2 is FQNEAQ (reference sequence). This CDR3 spans 16 amino acids. Trimming pared 0 bases from V and 4 bases from J, leaving 13 bases between. CDR3 DNA: TGTGCCAGCAGCTTAGCCCTGGGACGACAAAATCAGCCCCAGCATTTT. As protein: CASSLALGRQNQPQHF.

The chain joins TRBV28 to TRBJ2-7; tentatively, D is TRBD2 (6 bases). Germline V gene data show CDR1 as MDHEN and CDR2 as SYDVKM. This CDR3 has 13 amino acids. V gave up 6 bases and J gave up 2 bases, with 11 bases separating them. In nucleotides, the CDR3 is TGTGCCAGCAGGAGGACTAATCCCTACGAGCAGTACTTC. It is translated as CASRRTNPYEQYF.

This chain connects TRBV18 to TRBJ2-7, with 11 bases matching TRBD1. The CDR3 sequence is 15 residues long. The trim removed 4 bases at V and 3 bases at J, leaving 5 bases unmatched. The germline V gene encodes CDR1 KGHSH and CDR2 LQKENI. For the CDR3, the DNA is TGTGCCAGCTCACTAGGGACAGGGGGATTCTACGAGCAGTACTTC. Protein sequence: CASSLGTGGFYEQYF.

As to this clone: The same CDR3 arises from other DNA sequences in this sample as well. The chain combines TRBV30 with TRBJ1-1; possible D gene TRBD1, 5 bases. The CDR3 totals 14 residues. Trimming left V 0 bases short and J 5 bases short, with 13 bases between. Germline V CDR1 and CDR2: GTSNPN, SVGIG (reference sequence). The CDR3 here is CAWSVLGAGTEAFF. The CDR3 coding sequence is TGTGCCTGGAGTGTACTCGGGGCGGGGACTGAAGCTTTCTTT.